This T cell receptor beta chain was retrieved from a study of PD-1 blockade in classical Hodgkin lymphoma. Germline V lookup: CDR1 LNHDA, CDR2 SQIVND (reference sequence). V lost 8 bases to trimming and J lost 3 bases, with 7 bases between them. CDR3 length: 12 residues. The method was immunoSEQ multiplex PCR; TCRdb's version includes in-frame clones alone and lacks a portion of them. The table has roughly 100,000 clones, about 93% seen once. The study, taken as a whole, reports: Diversity similar to that of newly diagnosed patients was seen at baseline in complete responders. Reported baseline diversity: healthy donors highest, relapsed/refractory patients lowest. CD4+ TCR diversity, unlike CD8+, climbed significantly by C4D1.

The time point was: cycle 4 day 1 (C4D1), after five to seven weeks of nivolumab. Patients all relapsed after autologous stem cell transplantation, and there was variation in brentuximab vedotin exposure. Best outcomes ranged across complete response, partial response and progressive disease. With respect to this clone: Its matching antigen is unknown.

This TCR was sampled from a human donor with classical Hodgkin lymphoma. Material: peripheral blood mononuclear cells (PBMCs), obtained before the fourth cycle of nivolumab. The chain employs TRBV19 and TRBJ2-2; D is unclear. The chain's CDR3 is CASLSYTGELFF. CDR3 DNA: TGTGCCAGTCTTTCTTACACCGGGGAGCTGTTTTTT.